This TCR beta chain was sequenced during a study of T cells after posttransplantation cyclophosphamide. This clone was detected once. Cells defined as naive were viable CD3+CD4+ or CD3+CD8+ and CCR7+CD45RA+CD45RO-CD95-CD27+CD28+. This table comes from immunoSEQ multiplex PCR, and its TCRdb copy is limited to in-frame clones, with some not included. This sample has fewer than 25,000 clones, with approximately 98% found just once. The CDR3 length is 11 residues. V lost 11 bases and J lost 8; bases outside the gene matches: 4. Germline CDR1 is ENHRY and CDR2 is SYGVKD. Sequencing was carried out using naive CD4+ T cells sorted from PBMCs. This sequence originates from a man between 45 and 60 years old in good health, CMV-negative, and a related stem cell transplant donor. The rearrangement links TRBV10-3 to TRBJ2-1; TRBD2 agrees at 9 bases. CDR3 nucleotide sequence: TGTGCCTCTAGCGGGGCGGATGAGCAGTTCTTC. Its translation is CASSGADEQFF.